These T cell receptor beta chains were read from a single sample in a study of blood T cell repertoires in COVID-19. Sequencing used immunoSEQ multiplex PCR; TCRdb keeps in-frame clones, though not all of them. The sample has a few hundred thousand clones, more than 70% seen once. Material for sequencing was peripheral blood. Source of these receptors: a man younger than 35 who had recovered from COVID-19. Each CDR3 is given with its conserved first and last residue. The D gene is left open where the match is weak. Some rows have no size entry. The others give once, few or many, or a class for an expanded clone.

J gene | V gene | clone size | D gene | CDR3 DNA | CDR3 protein
TRBJ2-7 | TRBV27 | NA | NA | TGTGCCAGCAGTTTGGCCGGACAGCACTACGAGCAGTACTTC | CASSLAGQHYEQYF
TRBJ2-7 | TRBV3-1/TRBV3-2 | few | NA | TGTGCCAGCAGCCAAGATGAGGGCTACGAGCAGTACTTC | CASSQDEGYEQYF
TRBJ1-4 | TRBV6-1 | NA | TRBD1 | TGTGCCAGCAGTGAAGTGACGACAGGGACTAATGAAAAACTGTTTTTT | CASSEVTTGTNEKLFF
TRBJ1-1 | TRBV6-5 | NA | NA | TGTGCCAGCAGCCGCACAGAGAACACTGAAGCTTTCTTT | CASSRTENTEAFF
TRBJ2-3 | TRBV5-1 | NA | TRBD1 | TGCGCCAGCAGCCTAACAGGGGATGGGGATACGCAGTATTTT | CASSLTGDGDTQYF
TRBJ2-3 | TRBV27 | NA | NA | TGTGCCAGCACTAGCAGCCTTAGCACAGATACGCAGTATTTT | CASTSSLSTDTQYF
TRBJ1-2 | TRBV2 | NA | TRBD1 | TGTGCCAGCAGTGAGGGTAACAGGGGTAACTATGGCTACACCTTC | CASSEGNRGNYGYTF
TRBJ2-3 | TRBV18 | NA | TRBD2 | TGTGCCAGCTCACCAGTAGCGGGGGGAAACACAGATACGCAGTATTTT | CASSPVAGGNTDTQYF
TRBJ2-7 | TRBV5-4 | once | TRBD1 | TGTGCCAGCAGCTCGGGACAGGGCTACGAGCAGTACTTC | CASSSGQGYEQYF
TRBJ1-6 | TRBV19 | NA | TRBD1 | TGTGCCAGTAGTTGGGACAGGTATAATTCACCCCTCCACTTT | CASSWDRYNSPLHF
TRBJ2-6 | TRBV30 | NA | NA | TGTGCCTGGACCAACTCTGGGGCCAACGTCCTGACTTTC | CAWTNSGANVLTF
TRBJ2-7 | TRBV14 | NA | TRBD1 | TGTGCCAGCAGCCAAAGGGGGGGACAGGGGCCCAACGAGCAGTACTTC | CASSQRGGQGPNEQYF